This TCR beta chain was captured in a study of regulatory T cells in long-lasting Graves disease. Study-wide points: There was favoring of TRBV28, TRBJ1-2 and TRBJ2-5 in persistent disease. It was peripheral blood alone, not thyroid tissue, that was studied.

CDR3 regions were amplified by Arm-PCR using iRepertoire HTBI primers to build TCR beta libraries. MiXCR was run by TCRdb on the multiplex PCR reads, yielding one entry per CDR3 protein. In the table there are about 430,000 distinct CDR3 sequences, about 15% of which are singletons. The time point denotes: newly diagnosed GD, antithyroid drugs for less than 3 months. Isolated PBMC RNA provided the starting material for the TCR library. Remarks on this clonotype: Its antigen is undetermined.

Trimming cost V 6 bases and J 2 bases, with 14 bases left between them. Germline V gene lookup returns CDR1 MNHNS and CDR2 SASEGT. This CDR3 contains 14 residues. This sample was shared with a second study, whose subject was T cells in Graves' hyperthyroidism and ophthalmopathy.

The V call is TRBV6-1, the J call TRBJ2-7, with D possibly matching TRBD1 (6 bases). The input for sequencing was peripheral blood mononuclear cells (PBMCs), taken at new diagnosis, from a patient treated with antithyroid drugs. The sequence derives from a woman aged 40-49 years with Graves disease. CDR3 coding DNA: TGTGCCAGCAGACCCGACAGGCATCCCTACGAGCAGTACTTC. Its translation: CASRPDRHPYEQYF.